One and the same sample provided the 29 T cell receptor beta chains below, sequenced in a study of cytomegalovirus exposure and HLA in healthy donors. Amplification used 60 Vbeta primers and 13 Jbeta primers. Measured with immunoSEQ multiplex PCR; TCRdb has only the in-frame clones, and not every one. The sample's table shows under 200,000 clones. The sample consisted of PBMCs. The receptor set was obtained from a man younger than 40 in good health and CMV-seronegative.

The rearrangement uses TRBV15 and TRBJ2-7; 7 bases are a match to TRBD1. The CDR3 covers 15 residues. CDR1 and CDR2 (germline): LNHNV, YYDKDF (reference sequence). V gave up 4 bases and J gave up 5 bases; unmatched junction bases: 11. In nucleotides, the CDR3 is TGTGCCACCAGCAACCCACGGGACAGTTTCCACGAGCAGTACTTC. Its translation: CATSNPRDSFHEQYF.

The J gene is TRBJ1-3, the V gene TRBV5-4; weak D call: TRBD1 (5 bases). V lost 2 bases, J lost 0 bases, and 12 bases lay in between. The germline gives CDR1 SGHNT, CDR2 YYREEE (reference sequence). This CDR3 is built from 16 residues. For the CDR3, the DNA is TGTGCCAGCAGCTTTAACTTGGGGGGCTCTGGAAACACCATATATTTT. This encodes CASSFNLGGSGNTIYF.

This chain uses TRBV5-8 with TRBJ1-2; the D is unclear. The CDR3 runs 11 residues. Trimming left V 3 bases short and J 4 bases short, with 4 bases between. CDR1 SGHTS and CDR2 YDEGEE come from the germline V gene. CDR3 coding DNA: TGTGCCAGCAGCTCCAGCTATGGCTACACCTTC. Its translation: CASSSSYGYTF.

The gene calls are TRBV5-1 and TRBJ2-2, with D perhaps TRBD1 (5 bases). Germline V CDR1 and CDR2: SGHRS, YFSETQ. The CDR3 consists of 15 residues. The V and J ends lost 4 bases and 2 bases respectively, with 12 bases between them. The CDR3 coding sequence is TGCGCCAGCAGCCCAAGGGGAAGCAACACCGGGGAGCTGTTTTTT. As protein: CASSPRGSNTGELFF.

Here the CDR3 reads CASSFRQLIVYSNQPQHF. CDR3 nucleotides: TGTGCCAGCAGTTTCAGACAACTCATAGTGTATAGCAATCAGCCCCAGCATTTT. V usage is TRBV27 and J usage is TRBJ1-5, with D hard to call. Germline V gene sequence: CDR1 MNHEY, CDR2 SMNVEV (reference sequence). V was cut by 3 bases and J by 0 bases, with 18 bases left in between. The CDR3 has 18 residues.

V usage is TRBV2 and J usage is TRBJ2-1; 12 bases match TRBD2. J gave up 8 bases and V 6 bases, and 11 bases lay outside the gene matches. Germline lookup yields CDR1 SNHLY and CDR2 FYNNEI. There are 16 residues in the CDR3. CDR3 residues: CASRGLAGLGGDEQFF. CDR3 nucleotide sequence: TGTGCCAGCAGAGGACTAGCGGGACTAGGAGGGGATGAGCAGTTCTTC.

The genes are TRBV19 and TRBJ2-1, with D possibly matching TRBD1 (5 bases). Trimming removed 0 bases from V and 7 bases from J, with 13 bases in between. Per germline, CDR1 LNHDA and CDR2 SQIVND (reference sequence). There are 15 residues in the CDR3. The CDR3 sequence: CASSIEVQGMNEQFF. DNA for the CDR3: TGTGCCAGTAGTATAGAGGTCCAGGGAATGAATGAGCAGTTCTTC.

The chain recombines TRBV7-8 with TRBJ2-2, with 10 bases matching TRBD2. From germline, CDR1 is SGHVS and CDR2 FQNEAQ. There are 16 residues in the CDR3. J lost 6 bases, V lost 2 bases, and 6 bases had no gene match. The CDR3 is CASSLSGLASAGELFF. CDR3 nucleotide sequence: TGTGCCAGCAGCTTATCGGGACTAGCGAGTGCCGGGGAGCTGTTTTTT.

V gene TRBV2 combines with J gene TRBJ2-5; 12 bases map to TRBD1. The J call is in doubt because the DNA end fits TRBJ2-7 better. CDR3 length: 12 amino acids. Germline values: CDR1 SNHLY, CDR2 FYNNEI. In DNA, the CDR3 is TGTGCGGGGGGGACAGGGGGCAGCGAGCAGTACTTC. This translates into CAGGTGGSEQYF.

The J gene is TRBJ1-1, the V gene TRBV6-1, with unresolved D. The CDR3 is made up of 14 amino acids. V shed 10 bases and J shed 0 bases, with 15 bases lying between them. Germline V gene data show CDR1 as MNHNS and CDR2 as SASEGT. CDR3: CATPSGRMNTEAFF. DNA for the CDR3: TGTGCCACCCCGTCTGGGCGAATGAACACTGAAGCTTTCTTT.

The J gene is TRBJ1-1, the V gene TRBV11-1; D not certain. V gave up 1 base and J gave up 0 bases, with 12 bases separating them. The germline V gene encodes CDR1 SGHAT and CDR2 FQDESV (reference sequence). The CDR3 is 16 amino acids. The CDR3 protein is CASSLESGLMNTEAFF. The CDR3 DNA follows: TGTGCCAGCAGCTTAGAGTCAGGTTTAATGAACACTGAAGCTTTCTTT.

This rearrangement joins TRBV7-9 to TRBJ1-5, with D perhaps matching TRBD1 (5 bases). The CDR3 runs to 16 residues. Per germline, CDR1 SEHNR and CDR2 FQNEAQ (reference sequence). V shed 1 base and J shed 5 bases, with 15 bases lying between them. CDR3 DNA: TGTGCCAGCAGCTTAGACGGGGGTGGTGGCGATCAGCCCCAGCATTTT. Translating gives CASSLDGGGGDQPQHF.

The CDR3, as DNA: TGTGCCATCACAGCGGGATCGACCGGGGAGCTGTTTTTT. Encoded protein: CAITAGSTGELFF. This chain connects TRBV10-3 to TRBJ2-2; TRBD2 aligns across 7 bases. V lost 7 bases, J lost 5 bases, and 4 bases stayed unmatched. This CDR3 region has 13 residues. CDR1 and CDR2 (germline): ENHRY, SYGVKD.

This chain connects TRBV19 to TRBJ2-2, with a tentative D call TRBD2 (5 bases). This CDR3 contains 14 residues. V shed 7 bases and J shed 5 bases, with 14 bases lying between them. CDR1 LNHDA and CDR2 SQIVND come from the germline V gene (reference sequence). The CDR3 is CASNPDLGTGELFF. DNA for the CDR3: TGTGCCAGTAACCCGGACTTGGGGACCGGGGAGCTGTTTTTT.

J is TRBJ1-6 and V is TRBV30, with D unresolved. The germline gives CDR1 GTSNPN, CDR2 SVGIG (reference sequence). The CDR3 runs to 13 residues. Trimming removed 3 bases at V and 7 bases at J, with 10 bases between. CDR3 amino acids: CAWSKDLNSPLHF. CDR3 DNA: TGTGCCTGGAGCAAGGACTTGAATTCACCCCTCCACTTT.

The chain employs TRBV19 and TRBJ1-1; D is ambiguous. The CDR3 extends over 14 amino acids. CDR1 LNHDA and CDR2 SQIVND come from the germline V gene (reference sequence). Trimming took off 6 bases at V and 4 bases at J, with 15 bases between the two ends. The CDR3 loop is CASRNLTVVTEAFF. The CDR3 DNA follows: TGTGCCAGTAGAAACCTAACAGTGGTCACTGAAGCTTTCTTT.

CDR3 in amino acids: CASLRDRAYEQYF. CDR3 coding DNA: TGTGCCAGCTTACGGGACAGGGCATACGAGCAGTACTTC. The chain joins TRBV7-2 to TRBJ2-5, with 9 bases lining up with TRBD1. The DNA end is more similar to TRBJ2-7, so the J call may be wrong. This CDR3 region has 13 residues. Germline V gene sequence: CDR1 SGHTA, CDR2 FQGNSA.

The rearrangement links TRBV7-2 to TRBJ2-2; 9 bases match TRBD1. With 5 bases clipped from V and 2 bases from J, the junction kept 6 bases outside the gene matches. CDR3 size: 16 residues. Per germline, CDR1 SGHTA and CDR2 FQGNSA. The CDR3 loop is CASSTLDRGNTGELFF. Here the CDR3 DNA reads TGTGCCAGCAGCACCCTGGACAGGGGAAACACCGGGGAGCTGTTTTTT.

This sequence joins TRBV4-2 and TRBJ2-7, with D unresolved. Germline V gene sequence: CDR1 LGHNA, CDR2 YNFKEQ. CDR3 length: 14 residues. Trimming took off 1 base at V and 0 bases at J, with 7 bases between the two ends. The CDR3 DNA reads TGTGCCAGCAGCCAAGTTGCAGGCTCCTACGAGCAGTACTTC. It translates to CASSQVAGSYEQYF.

This sequence joins TRBV29-1 and TRBJ2-7, with TRBD1 identical over 10 bases. Germline CDR1 and CDR2: SQVTM and ANQGSEA. This CDR3 has 14 amino acids. J lost 1 base, V lost 2 bases, and 2 bases had no gene match. In DNA, the CDR3 is TGCAGCGTTGAAACGGGACAGGGGTCCTACGAGCAGTACTTC. Protein sequence: CSVETGQGSYEQYF.

This chain links TRBV11-3 with TRBJ2-2; no reliable D call. The CDR3 is 18 residues long. Trimming took off 0 bases at V and 5 bases at J, with 19 bases between the two ends. Germline V gene data show CDR1 as SGHNT and CDR2 as YENEEA. The CDR3 sequence: CASSLDKFSAASTGELFF. In nucleotides, the CDR3 is TGTGCCAGCAGCTTAGATAAGTTCTCCGCGGCCTCAACCGGGGAGCTGTTTTTT. Drawing the rest from reference TRBV11-3 and TRBJ2-2, the complete variable domain is EAGVVQSPRYKIIEKKQPVAFWCNPISGHNTLYWYLQNLGQGPELLIRYENEEAVDDSQLPKDRFSAERLKGVDSTLKIQPAELGDSAVYLCASSLDKFSAASTGELFFGEGSRLTVL.

The chain uses TRBV19 and TRBJ2-1; D is perhaps TRBD1 (5 bases). V lost 6 bases and J 0 bases, leaving 15 bases between the germline ends. This CDR3 region has 16 residues. From germline, CDR1 is LNHDA and CDR2 SQIVND (reference sequence). In DNA form, the CDR3 reads TGTGCCAGTAGAACCTCAGACAGCAGCTCCTACAATGAGCAGTTCTTC. Amino acids: CASRTSDSSSYNEQFF.

The rearrangement uses TRBV28 and TRBJ2-5; 10 positions agree with TRBD1. V lost 6 bases, J lost 5 bases, and 6 bases stayed unmatched. CDR1 is MDHEN, CDR2 SYDVKM, per germline. This CDR3 comprises 14 residues. The CDR3 sequence: CASSQGDRGETQYF. CDR3 DNA: TGTGCCAGCAGCCAGGGGGACAGGGGCGAGACCCAGTACTTC.

The CDR3 bases are TGTGCCAGTAGTTTTCGACAGGGGGCGCGTTACAATGAGCAGTTCTTC. Encoded protein: CASSFRQGARYNEQFF. This chain links TRBV19 with TRBJ2-1, with 10 bases that match TRBD1. The CDR3 consists of 16 residues. With V trimmed by 5 bases and J by 4 bases, 8 bases remained unmatched. From germline, CDR1 is LNHDA and CDR2 SQIVND (reference sequence).

This rearrangement joins TRBV4-1 to TRBJ2-1, with 7 bases lining up with TRBD2. After removal of 0 bases from V and 1 base from J, the junction contained 3 bases not matched to a gene. This CDR3 contains 16 residues. Germline CDR1 MGHRA, CDR2 YSYEKL. CDR3 DNA sequence: TGCGCCAGCAGCCAAGACCCCGGGGGGTCCTACAATGAGCAGTTCTTC. This codes for CASSQDPGGSYNEQFF.

The rearrangement links TRBV18 to TRBJ2-2; 8 bases align to TRBD1. The germline V gene encodes CDR1 KGHSH and CDR2 LQKENI. V lost 5 bases to trimming and J lost 3 bases; unmatched junction nucleotides: 5. CDR3 length: 15 residues. The CDR3 nucleotides read TGTGCCAGCTCAACCAACAGGGGGGACACCGGGGAGCTGTTTTTT. As protein: CASSTNRGDTGELFF. Full variable domain (rest looked up from reference TRBV18 and TRBJ2-2): NAGVMQNPRHLVRRRGQEARLRCSPMKGHSHVYWYRQLPEEGLKFMVYLQKENIIDESGMPKERFSAEFPKEGPSILRIQQVVRGDSAAYFCASSTNRGDTGELFFGEGSRLTVL.

The V gene is TRBV5-1, the J gene TRBJ2-1; no clear D. The CDR3 has 15 amino acids. With 1 base removed from V and 0 bases from J, the gap between germline ends came to 8 bases. In germline, CDR1 is SGHRS, CDR2 YFSETQ. The chain's CDR3 is CASSLQVSSYNEQFF. DNA for the CDR3: TGCGCCAGCAGCTTGCAGGTTAGCTCCTACAATGAGCAGTTCTTC.

The V gene is TRBV6-5, the J gene TRBJ1-1; D gene ambiguous. The germline V and J ends were trimmed by 0 bases and 5 bases, with 10 bases remaining between them. Germline CDR1 reads MNHEY; CDR2 reads SVGAGI. This CDR3 comprises 14 residues. The CDR3 here is CASSYSEGTTEAFF. The CDR3 DNA is TGTGCCAGCAGTTACTCGGAGGGAACGACTGAAGCTTTCTTT.

The chain links TRBV5-1 to TRBJ1-5; TRBD1 matches at 7 bases. J lost 1 base, V lost 4 bases, and 5 bases had no gene match. This CDR3 is 15 amino acids long. Germline V lookup: CDR1 SGHRS, CDR2 YFSETQ. CDR3 sequence: CASSVEGQSNQPQHF. CDR3 nucleotide sequence: TGCGCCAGCAGCGTTGAGGGACAGAGCAATCAGCCCCAGCATTTT.